Listed here are 15 T cell receptor beta chains from one sample, sequenced in a study of beta chain features in type 1 diabetes. As every portion of the isolated RNA was reverse transcribed, the sequencing read expressed TCRB transcripts. TCRdb keeps only in-frame clones here, not all; method: immunoSEQ multiplex PCR. The profile shows 200,000 to 300,000 clones, 68% of them singletons. The sample taken for sequencing was naive CD4+ T cells from blood. The receptors stem from a young man in good health.

The count of this clone is one. V is TRBV29-1 and J is TRBJ1-6; D call uncertain. Germline V gene data show CDR1 as SQVTM and CDR2 as ANQGSEA. Trimming pared 5 bases from V and 0 bases from J, leaving 5 bases between. The CDR3 has 13 amino acids. Written as DNA, the CDR3 is TGCAGCGTTATGAGCTCCTATAATTCACCCCTCCACTTT. Its protein is CSVMSSYNSPLHF.

The chain is built from TRBV5-1 and TRBJ1-5, with D maybe TRBD1 (5 bases). Germline lookup yields CDR1 SGHRS and CDR2 YFSETQ. The CDR3 is 14 amino acids. Trimming removed 1 base at V and 6 bases at J, with 11 bases between. In DNA, the CDR3 is TGCGCCAGCAGCTTGAGCCAGGGCGCTCAGCCCCAGCATTTT. Translated, it gives CASSLSQGAQPQHF. The full variable domain, its missing parts supplied by reference TRBV5-1 and TRBJ1-5, is KAGVTQTPRYLIKTRGQQVTLSCSPISGHRSVSWYQQTPGQGLQFLFEYFSETQRNKGNFPGRFSGRQFSNSRSEMNVSTLELGDSALYLCASSLSQGAQPQHFGDGTRLSIL.

The genes are TRBV20-1 and TRBJ1-2; D might be TRBD1 (6 bases). V was pared by 8 bases and J by 6 bases, with 13 bases between. CDR3 size: 11 residues. Germline V gives CDR1 DFQATT, CDR2 SNEGSKA (reference sequence). CDR3 bases: TGCAGTCCTCGGGGGGCCCATGGCTACACCTTC. Its translation: CSPRGAHGYTF.

The chain is built from TRBV11-2 and TRBJ2-5; D unclear. The CDR3 consists of 15 residues. The ends were cut back, 6 bases at V and 4 bases at J, with 18 bases in the middle. Germline assignment: CDR1 SGHAT and CDR2 FQNNGV. CDR3 in DNA: TGTGCCAGCAGGCGAGGCAGGTGGGAACTAGAGACCCAGTACTTC. This codes for CASRRGRWELETQYF.

This chain uses TRBV25-1 with TRBJ2-4; D is undetermined. Looked up from germline, CDR1 is MGHDK and CDR2 is SYGVNS. The CDR3 contains 13 residues. V dropped 3 bases and J dropped 1 base, with 4 bases sitting between them. In DNA, the CDR3 is TGTGCCAGCAGTGAGGGGGCCAAAAACATTCAGTACTTC. It codes for CASSEGAKNIQYF.

This clone was seen more than once but under ten times. The junction and the germline gene differ at one end; a read error may be behind it. V usage is TRBV28 and J usage is TRBJ2-1; 7 bases are shared with TRBD2. The CDR3 consists of 12 residues. The germline CDR1 and CDR2 sequences are MDHEN and SYDVKM. CDR3 sequence (DNA): TGTGCCAGCACCCAGACCGGGACTACCCCGCTCTTC. Amino acids: CASTQTGTTPLF.

Only a few counts were recorded for this clone. The genes are TRBV30 and TRBJ1-2; D is unclear. V lost 1 base, J lost 7 bases, and 13 bases lay in between. The CDR3 is made up of 13 amino acids. The germline V gene encodes CDR1 GTSNPN and CDR2 SVGIG (reference sequence). In DNA form, the CDR3 reads TGTGCCTGGAGTGAAACCAGGACGCGTGGCTACACCTTC. It translates to CAWSETRTRGYTF.

This clone was counted once. The chain has TRBV25-1 and TRBJ2-7; no reliable D call. This CDR3 has 11 amino acids. Germline-derived CDR1 and CDR2 are MGHDK and SYGVNS. V was trimmed by 4 bases and J by 3 bases, leaving 4 bases between them. CDR3 loop: CASSVFYEQYF. The DNA for the CDR3 is TGTGCCAGCAGTGTATTCTACGAGCAGTACTTC.

The chain joins TRBV30 to TRBJ1-1, with D tentatively TRBD1 (6 bases). The germline gives CDR1 GTSNPN, CDR2 SVGIG (reference sequence). V gave up 0 bases and J gave up 8 bases, with 7 bases separating them. CDR3 length: 11 amino acids. The CDR3 nucleotides are TGTGCCTGGAGTGTCACAGGGGAAGCTTTCTTT. Its protein product is CAWSVTGEAFF.

CDR3 in amino acids: CSGSSAGAPFF. Written as DNA, the CDR3 is TGCAGCGGCTCTAGCGCAGGGGCTCCGTTCTTC. The chain combines TRBV29-1 with TRBJ2-1, with D perhaps given as TRBD1 or TRBD2 (6 bases each). The germline V and J ends were trimmed by 7 bases and 15 bases, with 19 bases remaining between them. The CDR3 runs 11 residues. Germline-derived CDR1 and CDR2 are SQVTM and ANQGSEA.

The rearrangement links TRBV7-2 to TRBJ2-4, with 9 bases lining up with TRBD2. This CDR3 has 16 residues. V lost 2 bases, J lost 4 bases, and 6 bases stayed unmatched. Germline assignment: CDR1 SGHTA and CDR2 FQGNSA. CDR3 nucleotides: TGTGCCAGCAGCTTAACACTAGCGGGCGAGAAAAACATTCAGTACTTC. This sequence encodes CASSLTLAGEKNIQYF. The full variable domain, with the rest looked up from reference TRBV7-2 and TRBJ2-4, is GAGVSQSPSNKVTEKGKDVELRCDPISGHTALYWYRQSLGQGLEFLIYFQGNSAPDKSGLPSDRFSAERTGGSVSTLTIQRTQQEDSAVYLCASSLTLAGEKNIQYFGAGTRLSVL.

The chain couples TRBV11-2 to TRBJ2-1; no definite D call. This CDR3 has 15 residues. V dropped 5 bases and J dropped 1 base, with 12 bases sitting between them. Germline V gene lookup returns CDR1 SGHAT and CDR2 FQNNGV. The DNA for the CDR3 is TGTGCCAGCAGCAGTGGTGCACAGTCCTACAATGAGCAGTTCTTC. Encoded protein: CASSSGAQSYNEQFF.

V is TRBV30 and J is TRBJ1-5; 9 bases map to TRBD1. V shed 2 bases, J shed 6 bases, and the junction held 8 bases outside the gene matches. This CDR3 has 15 residues. Germline assignment: CDR1 GTSNPN and CDR2 SVGIG (reference sequence). The CDR3 coding sequence is TGTGCCTGGAGTCTTGCCGGGACAGGGAGTCAGCCCCAGCATTTT. Translated, it gives CAWSLAGTGSQPQHF.

The table lists this clone with a few counts. The chain uses TRBV7-8 and TRBJ2-3; TRBD1 agrees at 7 bases. V shed 3 bases and J 0 bases; nucleotides not matched to a gene: 3. The germline V gene has CDR1 SGHVS and CDR2 FQNEAQ. The length of the CDR3 is 15 residues. The CDR3 DNA is TGTGCCAGCAGCTTGGGACAGATTAGCACAGATACGCAGTATTTT. It encodes CASSLGQISTDTQYF.

This chain links TRBV7-2 with TRBJ2-7; 7 nucleotides match TRBD2. Losses at the gene ends were 5 bases for V and 2 bases for J; bases not matched to a gene: 6. The CDR3 sequence is 14 residues long. Germline assignment: CDR1 SGHTA and CDR2 FQGNSA. CDR3 sequence (DNA): TGTGCCAGCAGCCTAGGGACTATCACCTACGAGCAGTACTTC. Its protein product is CASSLGTITYEQYF. Full variable domain (rest looked up from reference TRBV7-2 and TRBJ2-7): GAGVSQSPSNKVTEKGKDVELRCDPISGHTALYWYRQSLGQGLEFLIYFQGNSAPDKSGLPSDRFSAERTGGSVSTLTIQRTQQEDSAVYLCASSLGTITYEQYFGPGTRLTVT.